This TCR beta chain was obtained from a study of siplizumab effects on memory and regulatory T cells (dated by TCRdb to between 2018 and 2020). For the study in its entirety: The study looked at the effect of siplizumab, an anti-CD2 antibody, on alloreactive T-cell subsets in allogeneic mixed lymphocyte reactions made from human PBMCs.

Sorted unstimulated T cells, along with proliferating T cells recovered from mixed lymphocyte reactions, underwent TCRbeta CDR3 sequencing. Fresh whole blood from ten to eleven HLA-typed healthy donors served as the source for isolating PBMCs. To map where alloreactive clones came from, CD4+ regulatory T cells in the unstimulated state were FACS-sorted. The protocol used for the library was the immunoSEQ multiplex PCR assay. Each sample had 9 x 10^4 or so TCR templates assayed by the deep sequencing platform. Genomic DNA extracted from sorted T cells was used for TCRbeta CDR3 sequencing. The original methods were these. The R programming language was used for the clonal analysis of the TCRbeta CDR3 data. Alloreactive CD4+ and CD8+ clones were defined by comparing unstimulated samples with post-reaction CFSE-low samples. Regulatory or non-regulatory origin was assigned to alloreactive CD4+ clones by matching of sequences to sorted unstimulated Treg and non-Treg repertoires. Entries here come from immuneACCESS through TCRdb and include only in-frame sequences with V and J called. Some clones fail to appear in such tables; in the studies checked, an unresolved V gene covers under half of the shortfall, and the cause of the remainder is unknown. D and trimming come from the DNA, and the V and J calls and clone size come from that table. The sample has tens of thousands of clones on record, approximately 88% of them singletons. Jointly, the top ten make up under 2% of the sample.

The investigation overall reported the following: About 75-95% of proliferating CD4+ or CD8+ clones could not be given a naive or memory phenotype. In reactions with siplizumab, an average of 68.8% of mappable alloreactive CD4+ clones were Treg-derived, compared with around 30% in control reactions. Compared with memory T cells, unstimulated naive T cells appeared more diverse, and naive cells seemed to make a substantial contribution to the alloresponse. The cumulative frequency of alloreactive sequences traceable to unstimulated CD4+ memory T cells was significantly reduced by siplizumab. Whether proliferating Tregs from siplizumab cultures actually had suppressive function was not functionally confirmed. Sequences below about 10^-5 frequency were poorly captured, so only a minor fraction of alloreactive clones could be mapped to unstimulated subsets.

Remarks on this clone: Its specific antigen is unknown. The input lacks base qualities; no much larger clone sits a single base away.

The V end gives up 6 bases and the J end 5 bases, leaving 5 bases in the junction not matched to a gene. The cysteine opens and the phenylalanine closes a CDR3 of 13 amino acids. Here the CDR3 DNA is all that survives: 39 bases in frame from base 1. CDR1 and CDR2 (MNHNS, SASEGT) derive from the germline V gene. In this chain, TRBV6-1 is recombined with TRBJ1-2; 8 nucleotides in the junction match TRBD1. This clonotype originated in a human donor in good health. Sequencing was performed on Tregs sorted from blood. The CDR3 sequence is CASRPGGAYGYTF. DNA sequence: TGTGCCAGCAGACCAGGGGGCGCTTATGGCTACACCTTC.